The sequence of this T cell receptor (beta chain) was determined in a study of blood T cell repertoires in COVID-19. Study overall: Donors in the United States, Italy and Spain gave samples during acute or convalescent COVID-19. Nucleic acid was either cDNA or gDNA, and it came from T cells, B-cell-depleted T cells, or PBMCs.

The CDR3 sequence is 14 residues long. Germline loops: CDR1 SGHTA, CDR2 FQGTGA. V dropped 5 bases and J dropped 4; count of bases not matched to a gene: 2. Followed longitudinally, the Seattle patients had been enrolled during active infection. Original processing notes: Estimated nucleated cell counts came from reference gene primer amplification. Sequencing was performed with immunoSEQ multiplex PCR; in TCRdb, only in-frame clones are kept and a portion is missing. V, J and clone size were drawn from that table, and D and trimming were deduced from the DNA. The sample holds approximately 210,000 clones; less than 85% are singletons and the top ten take roughly 7%.

The chain is built from TRBV7-3 and TRBJ2-7, with 13 nucleotides matching TRBD2. Specimen: peripheral blood. This TCR derives from a woman of 80 years or more with COVID-19, enrolled during active disease. Written as DNA, the CDR3 is TGTGCCAGCAGCCAGACTAGCGGGAGGTACGAGCAGTACTTC. Residues: CASSQTSGRYEQYF.